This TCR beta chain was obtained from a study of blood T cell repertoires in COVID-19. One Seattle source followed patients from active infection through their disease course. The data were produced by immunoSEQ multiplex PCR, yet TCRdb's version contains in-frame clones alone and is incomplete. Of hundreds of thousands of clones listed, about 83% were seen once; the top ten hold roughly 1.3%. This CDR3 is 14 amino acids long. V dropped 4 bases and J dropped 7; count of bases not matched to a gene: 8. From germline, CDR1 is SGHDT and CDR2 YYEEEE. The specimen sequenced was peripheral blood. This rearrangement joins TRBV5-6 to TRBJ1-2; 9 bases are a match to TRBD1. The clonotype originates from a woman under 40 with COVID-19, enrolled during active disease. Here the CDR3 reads CASSTGQGKGGYTF. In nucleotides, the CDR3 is TGTGCCAGCAGCACGGGACAGGGTAAGGGTGGCTACACCTTC.